This T cell receptor (beta chain) stems from a study of blood T cell repertoires in COVID-19. Study overall: The United States, Italy and Spain provided the acute and convalescent COVID-19 samples. T cells, B-cell-depleted T cells, or PBMCs provided the cDNA or gDNA that served as material.

The CDR3 loop spans 13 amino acids. The V and J ends lost 2 bases and 9 bases respectively, with 14 bases between them. The V gene's germline CDR1 is LGHDT and CDR2 YNNKEL (reference sequence). Methods used by the authors: The authors estimated nucleated cell counts from reference gene primer amplification. Libraries were prepared by immunoSEQ multiplex PCR; TCRdb keeps only in-frame clonotypes and omits some of them. V and J calls and clone size are those listed in that table; D and trimming were worked out from the DNA. The sample includes 60,000 to 90,000 clones, around nine tenths of them seen just once.

The source material was peripheral blood. The TCR comes from a woman of 80 years or more with active or convalescent COVID-19. This chain links TRBV3-1 (or the pseudogene TRBV3-2) with TRBJ2-7, with TRBD2 as a possible D gene (6 bases). The CDR3 region has the DNA TGTGCCAGCAGCCAATTGCGGGGCGGTTGGCAGTACTTC. This translates into CASSQLRGGWQYF.